The entry that follows covers one T cell receptor (beta chain) sequence. The antigen is undetermined. The sample comes from a study of vaccination effects on CD4 cells after COVID-19. Findings and caveats of the study: The study enrolled few convalescent patients and sampled no early post-infection timepoints.

Investigators separated out CD4+ T cells once around nine days of culture had passed. Each vaccine recipient was nucleocapsid antibody negative and had no prior SARS-CoV-2 infection. The method was immunoSEQ multiplex PCR; TCRdb's version includes in-frame clones alone and lacks a portion of them. The sample lists more than 35,000 clones, about four fifths occurring once. The sequencing used CD4+ T cells from PBMCs cultured without peptide, collected before COVID-19 vaccination. This sequence was found in a human donor who received a COVID-19 vaccine.

CDR3 sequence reads: CASSNDRGSGTDTQYF. The CDR3, as DNA: TGCGCCAGCAGCAATGACAGGGGTTCGGGCACAGATACGCAGTATTTT. The V and J genes are TRBV5-1 and TRBJ2-3; TRBD1 agrees at 8 bases. Germline V gene sequence: CDR1 SGHRS, CDR2 YFSETQ. Unmatched junction bases numbered 8, after V lost 4 bases and J lost 1 base. The CDR3 is made up of 16 amino acids.